A single sample gave rise to the 7 T cell receptor beta chains below, sequenced in a study of blood T cell repertoires in COVID-19. The repertoire was sequenced with immunoSEQ multiplex PCR; TCRdb's copy has only in-frame clones and lacks some. The sample has roughly 330,000 clones, 70% to 90% seen once. The sequencing sample was made of peripheral blood. The receptors derive from a woman in her forties or fifties with active or convalescent COVID-19.

This sequence joins TRBV30 and TRBJ1-2, with D perhaps matching TRBD1 (5 bases). Germline V gene sequence: CDR1 GTSNPN, CDR2 SVGIG (reference sequence). The CDR3 is made up of 11 amino acids. V lost 5 bases and J 8 bases, leaving 12 bases between the germline ends. CDR3 DNA: TGTGCCTGGGCCTCGGGGGACGGCTACACCTTC. This encodes CAWASGDGYTF. Full variable domain (missing parts from reference TRBV30 and TRBJ1-2): SQTIHQWPATLVQPVGSPLSLECTVEGTSNPNLYWYRQAAGRGLQLLFYSVGIGQISSEVPQNLSASRPQDRQFILSSKKLLLSDSGFYLCAWASGDGYTFGSGTRLTVV.

This chain connects TRBV12-5 to TRBJ1-2, with 7 bases lining up with TRBD1. The CDR3 consists of 13 residues. Germline loops: CDR1 LGHNT, CDR2 FRNRAP. V lost 0 bases and J lost 6; bases outside the gene matches: 1. This CDR3 reads CASGLVGGHGYTF. Written as DNA, the CDR3 is TGTGCTAGTGGTTTGGTAGGGGGCCATGGCTACACCTTC.

The V call is TRBV6-2 or TRBV6-3, the J call TRBJ2-1; D is unclear. The length of the CDR3 is 14 residues. Trimming stripped 4 bases from V and 9 bases from J, with 16 bases between. CDR1 is MNHEY, CDR2 SVGEGT, per germline. CDR3: CASSSSSSAREQFF. DNA for the CDR3: TGTGCCAGCAGTTCTAGTTCAAGCGCGCGTGAGCAGTTCTTC.

The chain has TRBV20-1 and TRBJ1-1; the D is unclear. Germline-derived CDR1 and CDR2 are DFQATT and SNEGSKA (reference sequence). The ends were cut back, 6 bases at V and 5 bases at J, with 10 bases in the middle. The CDR3 has 11 residues. The CDR3 region is CSARLRTEAFF. The CDR3 coding sequence is TGCAGTGCGCGTCTACGGACTGAAGCTTTCTTT.

This chain links TRBV7-9 with TRBJ2-3; 7 bases are shared with TRBD2. This CDR3 comprises 14 residues. With 10 bases clipped from V and 6 bases from J, the junction kept 13 bases outside the gene matches. Per germline, CDR1 SEHNR and CDR2 FQNEAQ (reference sequence). CDR3 region: CATVRSGGSDTQYF. The CDR3 nucleotides are TGTGCCACCGTACGGTCGGGAGGAAGCGATACGCAGTATTTT.

The V call is TRBV18, the J call TRBJ2-2; D not certain. V dropped 4 bases and J dropped 0 bases, with 12 bases sitting between them. Germline lookup yields CDR1 KGHSH and CDR2 LQKENI. This CDR3 is 16 amino acids long. The CDR3 DNA reads as TGTGCCAGCTCACAAACATTTTTACCGAACACCGGGGAGCTGTTTTTT. Translating it yields CASSQTFLPNTGELFF.

The rearrangement uses TRBV7-9 and TRBJ2-1, with TRBD2 as a possible D gene (5 bases). The CDR3 spans 14 residues. Germline V CDR1 and CDR2: SEHNR, FQNEAQ (reference sequence). The germline V and J ends were trimmed by 5 bases and 6 bases, with 14 bases remaining between them. The CDR3 loop is CASSVGVLINEQFF. Here the CDR3 DNA reads TGTGCCAGCAGCGTCGGGGTACTGATCAATGAGCAGTTCTTC.